Each of the 32 T cell receptor beta chains below was sequenced from the same sample in a study of cytomegalovirus exposure and HLA in healthy donors. Both 60 Vbeta primers and 13 Jbeta primers went into the PCR. Assay: immunoSEQ multiplex PCR; the TCRdb copy retains only in-frame clones and omits some. This repertoire shows 120,000 or so clones, roughly three quarters found once; its top ten account for 15% to 20%. Specimen: PBMCs. The receptors come from a man over 45 in good health and CMV-seropositive.

The chain combines TRBV28 with TRBJ2-1, with 16 bases aligning to TRBD2. V was clipped by 6 bases and J by 4 bases; unmatched bases: 6. CDR1 and CDR2 from the germline V gene are MDHEN and SYDVKM. There are 17 residues in the CDR3. The CDR3 region has the DNA TGTGCCAGCAGCTCACCGGGACTAGCGGGAGGGTACAATGAGCAGTTCTTC. Its translation is CASSSPGLAGGYNEQFF.

This chain links TRBV18 with TRBJ1-2; TRBD1 matches 7 bases. Germline assignment: CDR1 KGHSH and CDR2 LQKENI. The CDR3 runs to 13 residues. The V and J ends lost 2 bases and 7 bases, in that order; junction bases with no gene match: 4. The CDR3 nucleotides read TGTGCCAGCTCACCAACGGAGGGGGCTGGCTACACCTTC. This gives the protein CASSPTEGAGYTF.

The rearrangement joins TRBV2 to TRBJ2-7; 7 bases map to TRBD2. V was pared by 0 bases and J by 6 bases, with 8 bases of the junction left unmatched. Germline assignment: CDR1 SNHLY and CDR2 FYNNEI. There are 15 residues in the CDR3. The CDR3 loop reads CASSEALEGRGEQYF. The CDR3 DNA reads as TGTGCCAGCAGTGAAGCGCTGGAGGGGAGGGGCGAGCAGTACTTC.

The chain combines TRBV14 with TRBJ2-5, with D maybe TRBD1 (6 bases). Deletions cut 1 base from V and 2 bases from J, with 11 bases between. Germline CDR1 and CDR2: SGHDN and FVKESK. The CDR3 is made up of 15 amino acids. In DNA, the CDR3 is TGTGCCAGCAGCCAAGCTCAGGGGAATCAAGAGACCCAGTACTTC. Protein sequence: CASSQAQGNQETQYF.

CDR3 coding DNA: TGTGCCACCAGCAGAGATCTCTTACGGGGGGGCACTGAAGCTTTCTTT. This sequence encodes CATSRDLLRGGTEAFF. V is TRBV15 and J is TRBJ1-1; D may be TRBD1 (5 bases). Germline V gives CDR1 LNHNV, CDR2 YYDKDF (reference sequence). This CDR3 is 16 amino acids long. V was clipped by 0 bases and J by 4 bases, with 15 bases between them.

The chain links TRBV6-5 to TRBJ1-1; possible D gene TRBD1, 5 bases. This CDR3 region has 15 residues. Per germline, CDR1 MNHEY and CDR2 SVGAGI. Trimming left V 0 bases short and J 7 bases short, with 15 bases between. This chain's CDR3 is CASSYSPTDSDEAFF. The CDR3 region has the DNA TGTGCCAGCAGTTACTCGCCCACCGACAGCGATGAAGCTTTCTTT.

V and J are TRBV6-5 and TRBJ1-2; the D gene is possibly TRBD1 (5 bases). In germline, CDR1 is MNHEY, CDR2 SVGAGI. Trimming left V 2 bases short and J 8 bases short, with 12 bases between. This CDR3 has 13 residues. This CDR3 is CASSYAGMRGYTF. CDR3 sequence (DNA): TGTGCCAGCAGTTACGCAGGGATGAGGGGCTACACCTTC.

The chain employs TRBV5-1 and TRBJ2-1; a possible D gene is TRBD2 (5 bases). The CDR3 is made up of 13 amino acids. V was trimmed by 3 bases and J by 5 bases, leaving 9 bases between them. The germline V gene has CDR1 SGHRS and CDR2 YFSETQ. This CDR3 is CASSSDWDNEQFF. Here the CDR3 DNA reads TGCGCCAGCAGCTCGGACTGGGACAATGAGCAGTTCTTC.

The V and J genes are TRBV15 and TRBJ2-5; 9 bases are shared with TRBD1. The CDR3 has 15 amino acids. Germline assignment: CDR1 LNHNV and CDR2 YYDKDF (reference sequence). The V and J ends lost 1 base and 11 bases, in that order; junction bases with no gene match: 11. For the CDR3, the DNA is TGTGCCACCAGCAGAGTGACAGGGGGATCAGGGGAGCAGTACTTC. Amino acid sequence: CATSRVTGGSGEQYF.

Only one count was recorded for this clone. This CDR3 is CASSQDRAGGEQFF. Written as DNA, the CDR3 is TGTGCCAGCAGCCAGGACAGGGCCGGGGGTGAGCAGTTCTTC. The chain recombines TRBV6-6 with TRBJ2-1, with 8 bases matching TRBD1. Unmatched junction bases numbered 10, after V lost 6 bases and J lost 9 bases. Germline V gives CDR1 MNHNY, CDR2 SVGAGI (reference sequence). This CDR3 comprises 14 residues.

The V and J genes are TRBV2 and TRBJ2-3, with D unresolved. The CDR3 spans 14 residues. Trimming removed 3 bases at V and 4 bases at J, with 11 bases between. CDR1 is SNHLY, CDR2 FYNNEI, per germline. CDR3 sequence: CASSEAPRSDTQYF. The CDR3 DNA is TGTGCCAGCAGTGAGGCTCCTCGTTCAGATACGCAGTATTTT. Full variable domain (remainder filled in from reference TRBV2 and TRBJ2-3): EPEVTQTPSHQVTQMGQEVILRCVPISNHLYFYWYRQILGQKVEFLVSFYNNEISEKSEIFDDQFSVERPDGSNFTLKIRSTKLEDSAMYFCASSEAPRSDTQYFGPGTRLTVL.

The chain combines TRBV27 with TRBJ2-5; maybe TRBD1 (6 bases). The CDR3 length is 14 residues. Trimming left V 5 bases short and J 5 bases short, with 15 bases between. Germline-derived CDR1 and CDR2 are MNHEY and SMNVEV (reference sequence). The CDR3 DNA reads as TGTGCCAGCAGTCTCCTGACAGGTGTGGAGACCCAGTACTTC. It codes for CASSLLTGVETQYF.

The chain carries TRBV11-3 and TRBJ2-1; TRBD2 matches at 15 bases. The CDR3 is 17 amino acids. With V trimmed by 5 bases and J by 6 bases, 8 bases remained unmatched. The V gene's germline CDR1 is SGHNT and CDR2 YENEEA. The CDR3 region is CASSRRTSGGAGNEQFF. The CDR3 DNA reads TGTGCCAGCAGCAGACGGACTAGCGGGGGGGCCGGCAATGAGCAGTTCTTC.

V and J are TRBV14 and TRBJ1-1; D uncertain. Germline-derived CDR1 and CDR2 are SGHDN and FVKESK. This CDR3 contains 13 residues. Between the trimmed V and J ends, which lost 1 base and 4 bases, there was a span of 7 bases. The CDR3 region has the DNA TGTGCCAGCAGCCAAGGGCTAGGCACTGAAGCTTTCTTT. Translation: CASSQGLGTEAFF.

This clone was detected only a few times. The V gene is TRBV5-1, the J gene TRBJ2-3, with D possibly being TRBD2 (6 bases). The CDR3 spans 17 residues. Germline V gene data show CDR1 as SGHRS and CDR2 as YFSETQ. The V gene lost 0 bases and the J gene lost 0 bases, with 14 bases spanning the gap. The CDR3: CASSLAGSSDSTDTQYF. The DNA of the CDR3 is TGCGCCAGCAGCTTGGCGGGCTCTAGCGATAGCACAGATACGCAGTATTTT.

The chain uses TRBV4-3 and TRBJ2-7; TRBD1 aligns across 7 bases. The CDR3 has 17 amino acids. Germline CDR1 and CDR2: LGHNA and YSLEER. Trimming at V came to 0 bases and at J to 3 bases, leaving 11 bases not matched to a gene. For the CDR3, the DNA is TGCGCCAGCAGCCAAGAAATTCCGGGACAGTTGAGCTACGAGCAGTACTTC. As protein: CASSQEIPGQLSYEQYF.

This chain uses TRBV2 with TRBJ1-2, with D perhaps TRBD1 (6 bases). This CDR3 is 16 amino acids long. V shed 6 bases and J shed 4 bases, with 21 bases lying between them. CDR1 and CDR2 from the germline V gene are SNHLY and FYNNEI. CDR3 protein: CASRKKQGSTLYGYTF. The CDR3 coding sequence is TGTGCCAGCAGGAAAAAACAGGGATCCACACTCTATGGCTACACCTTC.

This chain uses TRBV7-8 with TRBJ2-7, with 9 bases lining up with TRBD1. The V segment lost 5 bases and the J segment 6 bases; nucleotides outside the gene matches: 8. Germline CDR1 SGHVS, CDR2 FQNEAQ. The CDR3 loop spans 14 amino acids. The CDR3 DNA reads TGTGCCAGCAGCATCCCGGGACAGGGACCCGAGCAGTACTTC. The encoded protein is CASSIPGQGPEQYF.

This clone turned up a few times. This chain uses TRBV5-4 with TRBJ2-7; a weak D match, TRBD2 (5 bases). The CDR3 consists of 15 residues. V dropped 2 bases and J dropped 0 bases, with 12 bases sitting between them. CDR1 is SGHNT and CDR2 is YYREEE in the germline V gene (reference sequence). The chain's CDR3 is CASSLRTPASYEQYF. The CDR3 bases are TGTGCCAGCAGCTTAAGGACTCCTGCCTCCTACGAGCAGTACTTC.

This clone has just a few counts. The gene calls are TRBV27 and TRBJ2-2, with 7 bases that match TRBD1. This CDR3 has 17 amino acids. V lost 9 bases to trimming and J lost 3 bases; unmatched junction nucleotides: 16. Germline V gives CDR1 MNHEY, CDR2 SMNVEV (reference sequence). CDR3 loop: CASGETNTGAYTGELFF. The CDR3 nucleotides read TGTGCCAGTGGCGAGACAAACACAGGGGCATACACCGGGGAGCTGTTTTTT.

This chain uses TRBV29-1 with TRBJ1-5, with D tentatively TRBD1 (6 bases). Germline CDR1 is SQVTM and CDR2 is ANQGSEA. Trimming shortened V by 2 bases and J by 4 bases, and 9 bases separated the two germline ends. This CDR3 region has 13 residues. The CDR3 sequence: CSVETGINQPQHF. The DNA of the CDR3 is TGCAGCGTTGAAACAGGGATTAATCAGCCCCAGCATTTT.

The chain combines TRBV5-1 with TRBJ2-5, with D possibly TRBD2 on 6 matching bases. The J call may be mistaken, given a closer DNA end match to TRBJ2-7. This CDR3 is built from 18 residues. Germline assignment: CDR1 SGHRS and CDR2 YFSETQ. The CDR3 is CASSLVVRIAGNFYEQYF. The DNA for the CDR3 is TGCGCCAGCAGCTTGGTCGTCCGAATTGCGGGGAACTTCTACGAGCAGTACTTC.

The V call is TRBV6-6, the J call TRBJ2-1, with 9 bases aligning to TRBD1. V lost 5 bases, J lost 2 bases, and 4 bases stayed unmatched. In germline, CDR1 is MNHNY, CDR2 SVGAGI (reference sequence). The length of the CDR3 is 15 residues. CDR3 sequence reads: CASSGGTGPYNEQFF. The CDR3 DNA reads as TGTGCCAGCAGTGGGGGGACAGGGCCCTACAATGAGCAGTTCTTC.

V and J are TRBV5-8 and TRBJ1-1; D call uncertain. V was pared by 0 bases and J by 4 bases, with 13 bases between. Germline loops: CDR1 SGHTS, CDR2 YDEGEE. This CDR3 region has 15 residues. CDR3 region: CASSLASVVSTEAFF. The CDR3 DNA follows: TGTGCCAGCAGCTTGGCTTCGGTGGTTTCCACTGAAGCTTTCTTT.

This clone was seen a single time. The gene calls are TRBV4-1 and TRBJ1-4; 9 nucleotides align to TRBD1. The CDR3 has 16 amino acids. Looked up from germline, CDR1 is MGHRA and CDR2 is YSYEKL. J lost 2 bases, V lost 4 bases, and 5 bases had no gene match. The CDR3 DNA reads as TGCGCCAGCAGCCGAGGACAGGGGAGGACTAATGAAAAACTGTTTTTT. Encoded protein: CASSRGQGRTNEKLFF.

There are a few counts of this clone. The genes are TRBV25-1 and TRBJ2-2, with D possibly matching TRBD2 (6 bases). The ends were cut back, 1 base at V and 1 base at J, with 7 bases in the middle. CDR1 and CDR2 from the germline V gene are MGHDK and SYGVNS. The CDR3 totals 15 residues. The CDR3 here is CASSEWGENTGELFF. The CDR3 nucleotides are TGTGCCAGCAGTGAATGGGGGGAGAACACCGGGGAGCTGTTTTTT.

The J gene is TRBJ1-5, the V gene TRBV6-1; D perhaps matches TRBD1 (6 bases). Trimming took 2 bases from V and 3 from J, leaving 17 bases between them. Germline V gives CDR1 MNHNS, CDR2 SASEGT. The CDR3 is 17 amino acids. The CDR3 region is CASSELFDRSTNQPQHF. CDR3 DNA: TGTGCCAGCAGTGAACTCTTTGACAGGTCGACCAATCAGCCCCAGCATTTT.

Only one count was recorded for this clone. The V and J genes are TRBV27 and TRBJ2-3; D perhaps matches TRBD2 (6 bases). V was shortened by 3 bases and J by 0 bases, with 10 bases between the two germline ends. From germline, CDR1 is MNHEY and CDR2 SMNVEV (reference sequence). CDR3 size: 15 residues. This CDR3 is CASSLSLASTDTQYF. The CDR3 DNA is TGTGCCAGCAGTTTGTCGCTAGCGAGCACAGATACGCAGTATTTT.

On this clone: The junction differs from germline at one of its ends, possibly a read error. The chain carries TRBV7-9 and TRBJ2-1; 9 positions agree with TRBD1. Germline V gene sequence: CDR1 SEHNR, CDR2 FQNEAQ (reference sequence). The CDR3 totals 17 residues. The CDR3 is CSSSPTGGALKYNEQFF. Written as DNA, the CDR3 is TGTTCCAGCAGCCCGACAGGGGGGGCACTCAAATACAATGAGCAGTTCTTC.

The chain employs TRBV11-2 and TRBJ2-3; 9 bases align to TRBD2. Per germline, CDR1 SGHAT and CDR2 FQNNGV. With 5 bases clipped from V and 0 bases from J, the junction kept 9 bases outside the gene matches. The CDR3 totals 17 residues. The CDR3 here is CASSRTPLAGSTDTQYF. The CDR3 nucleotides read TGTGCCAGCAGCCGAACCCCTCTAGCGGGAAGCACAGATACGCAGTATTTT.

This rearrangement joins TRBV4-1 to TRBJ2-7, with TRBD1 identical over 7 bases. Trimming at V came to 1 base and at J to 2 bases, leaving 5 bases not matched to a gene. In germline, CDR1 is MGHRA, CDR2 YSYEKL. The CDR3 runs to 15 residues. The CDR3 DNA reads as TGCGCCAGCAGCCAAGTTTCCGGGACAGCCTACGAGCAGTACTTC. Amino acid sequence: CASSQVSGTAYEQYF.

The chain joins TRBV10-1 to TRBJ1-3, with 7 bases lining up with TRBD1. Germline V gene lookup returns CDR1 WNHNN and CDR2 SYGVQD (reference sequence). Germline trimming cut 6 bases from V and 0 bases from J; bases unmatched to any gene: 8. The length of the CDR3 is 16 residues. CDR3 protein: CASSPGQVGSGNTIYF. The CDR3 bases are TGCGCCAGCAGCCCCGGACAGGTTGGCTCTGGAAACACCATATATTTT.